This T cell receptor beta chain appears in the sequencing data of a study of blood T cell repertoires in COVID-19. TCRdb keeps only in-frame clones here, not all; method: immunoSEQ multiplex PCR. The sample consists of some 200,000 clones, approximately 80% of them appearing once. Material: peripheral blood. The source of this sequence is a woman older than 75 with COVID-19, enrolled during active disease.

DNA of the CDR3: TGTGCCAGCAGCTTAGGGACAGGAGGAGACACCTTC. This sequence encodes CASSLGTGGDTF. V usage is TRBV7-9 and J usage is TRBJ1-2; 7 nucleotides agree with TRBD1. The V gene end was trimmed by 1 base and the J gene end by 12 bases; junction bases not matched to a gene: 5. The CDR3 runs to 12 residues. Germline CDR1 is SEHNR and CDR2 is FQNEAQ (reference sequence).